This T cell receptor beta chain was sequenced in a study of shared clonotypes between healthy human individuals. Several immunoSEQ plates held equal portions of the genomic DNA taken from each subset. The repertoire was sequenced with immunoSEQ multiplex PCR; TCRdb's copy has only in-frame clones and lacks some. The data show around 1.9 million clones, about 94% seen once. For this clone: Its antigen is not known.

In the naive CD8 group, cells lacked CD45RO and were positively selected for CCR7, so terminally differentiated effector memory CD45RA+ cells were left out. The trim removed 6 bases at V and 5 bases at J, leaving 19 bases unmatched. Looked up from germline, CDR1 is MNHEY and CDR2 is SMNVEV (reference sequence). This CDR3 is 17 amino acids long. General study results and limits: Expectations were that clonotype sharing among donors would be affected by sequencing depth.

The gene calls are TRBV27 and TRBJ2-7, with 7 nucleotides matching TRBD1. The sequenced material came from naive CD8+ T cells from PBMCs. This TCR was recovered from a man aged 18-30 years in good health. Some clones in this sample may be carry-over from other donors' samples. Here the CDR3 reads CASRQTYRDRIAHEQYF. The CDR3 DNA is TGTGCCAGCAGACAAACTTACCGGGACAGAATTGCCCACGAGCAGTACTTC.